The next 6 T cell receptor beta chains were all read from a single sample in a study of control samples from healthy donors and cancer patients. Assay used: immunoSEQ multiplex PCR; TCRdb lists only in-frame clones, some missing. The sample shows some 13,000 clones, over 70% of them seen only once. The sequenced sample was formalin-fixed, paraffin-embedded tissue. The source is a male donor with melanoma.

The J gene is TRBJ1-5, the V gene TRBV7-2, with unresolved D. The V and J ends lost 1 base and 1 base respectively, with 8 bases between them. The V gene's germline CDR1 is SGHTA and CDR2 FQGNSA. This CDR3 has 15 residues. The CDR3, as DNA: TGTGCCAGCAGCTTAGAGCCGGACAGCAATCAGCCCCAGCATTTT. Translated, it gives CASSLEPDSNQPQHF.

The gene calls are TRBV6-5 and TRBJ2-2; no firm D call. This CDR3 spans 15 amino acids. CDR1 MNHEY and CDR2 SVGAGI come from the germline V gene. The V end lost 5 bases, the J end lost 4 bases, and 14 bases lay between the germline ends. The CDR3 here is CASSPRAGSTGELFF. The DNA for the CDR3 is TGTGCCAGCAGTCCCCGGGCAGGATCCACCGGGGAGCTGTTTTTT.

This clone was seen a few times. The rearrangement joins TRBV6-5 to TRBJ2-7; 9 nucleotides match TRBD2. This CDR3 is built from 14 residues. Germline assignment: CDR1 MNHEY and CDR2 SVGAGI. The junction had 4 bases not matched to a gene; V was cut back by 6 bases and J by 1 base. CDR3 region: CASSLAGASYEQYF. The CDR3 nucleotides read TGTGCCAGCAGCTTAGCGGGGGCATCCTACGAGCAGTACTTC.

This chain links TRBV9 with TRBJ1-3; D not certain. CDR1 and CDR2 (germline): SGDLS, YYNGEE. The CDR3 covers 16 residues. V was pared by 0 bases and J by 0 bases, with 10 bases between. The DNA for the CDR3 is TGTGCCAGCAGCGTAGGTCCCCTACGCTCTGGAAACACCATATATTTT. Its protein product is CASSVGPLRSGNTIYF.

The gene calls are TRBV18 and TRBJ2-5; 7 bases are a match to TRBD2. V was pared by 2 bases and J by 5 bases, with 5 bases of the junction left unmatched. Germline CDR1 is KGHSH and CDR2 is LQKENI. CDR3 length equals 14 residues. CDR3 region: CASSPSGERETQYF. CDR3 sequence (DNA): TGTGCCAGCTCACCAAGCGGGGAGAGGGAGACCCAGTACTTC.

The chain couples TRBV2 to TRBJ1-4, with 9 bases lining up with TRBD1. Germline trimming cut 6 bases from V and 8 bases from J; bases unmatched to any gene: 7. This CDR3 region has 14 residues. Germline loops: CDR1 SNHLY, CDR2 FYNNEI. The CDR3 here is CASRSGTGREKLFF. The CDR3 DNA sequence: TGTGCCAGCAGGTCCGGGACAGGGAGGGAAAAACTGTTTTTT.